These T cell receptor beta chains were read from a single sample in a study of T-cell memory formation after mild COVID-19. MiXCR, run by TCRdb on the 5' RACE reads, gives a single entry per CDR3 protein. This table holds 75,000 to 90,000 distinct CDR3 sequences, approximately 14% found once. Source material: PBMCs or a T cell subset sorted from them (not recorded which). The receptors stem from an adult woman who had mild COVID-19 (a few samples of this study predate the infection). Cell type and time point are not known. Both conserved end residues are part of each CDR3. D genes are given only for firm matches. Clone size appears in some rows only: once, few, many, or a class for an expanded clone.

j_call clone_size v_call d_call cdr3_aa cdr3_nt
TRBJ2-1 few TRBV11-2 . CASSLGIRFQTYNEQFF TGTGCCAGCAGCTTAGGTATTCGGTTTCAGACCTACAATGAGCAGTTCTTC
TRBJ1-1 . TRBV11-2 . CASSPPGGMNTEAFF TGTGCCAGCAGCCCTCCGGGGGGAATGAACACTGAAGCTTTCTTT
TRBJ2-1 . TRBV7-3 . CASSLTLALYNEQFF TGTGCCAGCAGCTTAACACTAGCCCTATACAATGAGCAGTTCTTC
TRBJ1-2 . TRBV14 . CASSQAHGTSNYGYTF TGTGCCAGCAGCCAGGCTCACGGGACGTCTAACTATGGCTACACCTTC
TRBJ2-1 few TRBV7-2 TRBD1 CASSSSPGQPFSYNEQFF TGTGCCAGCAGCTCGTCGCCGGGACAGCCTTTTTCCTACAATGAGCAGTTCTTC
TRBJ2-7 few TRBV5-1 . CASSLASSGPYEQYF TGCGCCAGCAGCTTGGCCTCTTCGGGGCCCTACGAGCAGTACTTC
TRBJ2-7 few TRBV20-1 TRBD2 CSARVTSGSQYEQYF TGCAGTGCTAGAGTAACTAGCGGGAGTCAATACGAGCAGTACTTC
TRBJ2-5 . TRBV7-9 TRBD2 CASSLSGSEETQYF TGTGCCAGCAGCTTAAGCGGGAGTGAAGAGACCCAGTACTTC
TRBJ2-1 . TRBV19 TRBD2 CASSPFGTSGPNEQFF TGTGCCAGTAGTCCCTTCGGGACTAGCGGACCCAATGAGCAGTTCTTC
TRBJ2-3 . TRBV7-6 . CASAWTDRTTDTQYF TGTGCCAGCGCCTGGACAGACCGAACCACAGATACGCAGTATTTT
TRBJ2-6 . TRBV20-1 . CSARRVPGANVLTF TGCAGTGCTAGACGGGTCCCTGGGGCCAACGTCCTGACTTTC
TRBJ2-7 . TRBV12-3/TRBV12-4 . CASSPSESRDEQYF TGTGCCAGCAGCCCCTCCGAATCCCGGGACGAGCAGTACTTC
TRBJ1-1 many TRBV4-1 . CASSYDMNTEAFF TGCGCCAGCAGCTATGACATGAACACTGAAGCTTTCTTT
TRBJ2-1 . TRBV7-9 . CASSRTFEQFF TGTGCCAGCAGCCGGACTTTTGAGCAGTTCTTC
TRBJ2-1 . TRBV2 . CAGQAGTAGRNNEQFF TGTGCCGGTCAAGCGGGGACAGCTGGTCGAAACAATGAGCAGTTCTTC
TRBJ2-7 few TRBV29-1 . CSVADSRGYEQYF TGCAGCGTCGCGGACTCTAGGGGCTACGAGCAGTACTTC
TRBJ2-7 . TRBV27 TRBD2 CASSFRDYSYEQYF TGTGCCAGCAGTTTCAGGGACTACTCCTACGAGCAGTACTTC
TRBJ2-7 . TRBV29-1 . CSVRWNSHYEQYF TGCAGCGTTCGCTGGAACAGCCACTACGAGCAGTACTTC
TRBJ2-5 . TRBV25-1 TRBD1 CASTIWTGLSETQYF TGTGCCAGCACCATCTGGACAGGCCTCTCCGAGACCCAGTACTTC
TRBJ2-3 few TRBV9 TRBD2 CASSVATSGATGRADTQYF TGTGCCAGCAGCGTAGCTACTAGCGGGGCGACCGGGCGCGCAGATACGCAGTATTTT
TRBJ2-1 . TRBV29-1 TRBD2 CSVESSGSEQFF TGCAGCGTTGAGAGTAGCGGGAGCGAGCAGTTCTTC